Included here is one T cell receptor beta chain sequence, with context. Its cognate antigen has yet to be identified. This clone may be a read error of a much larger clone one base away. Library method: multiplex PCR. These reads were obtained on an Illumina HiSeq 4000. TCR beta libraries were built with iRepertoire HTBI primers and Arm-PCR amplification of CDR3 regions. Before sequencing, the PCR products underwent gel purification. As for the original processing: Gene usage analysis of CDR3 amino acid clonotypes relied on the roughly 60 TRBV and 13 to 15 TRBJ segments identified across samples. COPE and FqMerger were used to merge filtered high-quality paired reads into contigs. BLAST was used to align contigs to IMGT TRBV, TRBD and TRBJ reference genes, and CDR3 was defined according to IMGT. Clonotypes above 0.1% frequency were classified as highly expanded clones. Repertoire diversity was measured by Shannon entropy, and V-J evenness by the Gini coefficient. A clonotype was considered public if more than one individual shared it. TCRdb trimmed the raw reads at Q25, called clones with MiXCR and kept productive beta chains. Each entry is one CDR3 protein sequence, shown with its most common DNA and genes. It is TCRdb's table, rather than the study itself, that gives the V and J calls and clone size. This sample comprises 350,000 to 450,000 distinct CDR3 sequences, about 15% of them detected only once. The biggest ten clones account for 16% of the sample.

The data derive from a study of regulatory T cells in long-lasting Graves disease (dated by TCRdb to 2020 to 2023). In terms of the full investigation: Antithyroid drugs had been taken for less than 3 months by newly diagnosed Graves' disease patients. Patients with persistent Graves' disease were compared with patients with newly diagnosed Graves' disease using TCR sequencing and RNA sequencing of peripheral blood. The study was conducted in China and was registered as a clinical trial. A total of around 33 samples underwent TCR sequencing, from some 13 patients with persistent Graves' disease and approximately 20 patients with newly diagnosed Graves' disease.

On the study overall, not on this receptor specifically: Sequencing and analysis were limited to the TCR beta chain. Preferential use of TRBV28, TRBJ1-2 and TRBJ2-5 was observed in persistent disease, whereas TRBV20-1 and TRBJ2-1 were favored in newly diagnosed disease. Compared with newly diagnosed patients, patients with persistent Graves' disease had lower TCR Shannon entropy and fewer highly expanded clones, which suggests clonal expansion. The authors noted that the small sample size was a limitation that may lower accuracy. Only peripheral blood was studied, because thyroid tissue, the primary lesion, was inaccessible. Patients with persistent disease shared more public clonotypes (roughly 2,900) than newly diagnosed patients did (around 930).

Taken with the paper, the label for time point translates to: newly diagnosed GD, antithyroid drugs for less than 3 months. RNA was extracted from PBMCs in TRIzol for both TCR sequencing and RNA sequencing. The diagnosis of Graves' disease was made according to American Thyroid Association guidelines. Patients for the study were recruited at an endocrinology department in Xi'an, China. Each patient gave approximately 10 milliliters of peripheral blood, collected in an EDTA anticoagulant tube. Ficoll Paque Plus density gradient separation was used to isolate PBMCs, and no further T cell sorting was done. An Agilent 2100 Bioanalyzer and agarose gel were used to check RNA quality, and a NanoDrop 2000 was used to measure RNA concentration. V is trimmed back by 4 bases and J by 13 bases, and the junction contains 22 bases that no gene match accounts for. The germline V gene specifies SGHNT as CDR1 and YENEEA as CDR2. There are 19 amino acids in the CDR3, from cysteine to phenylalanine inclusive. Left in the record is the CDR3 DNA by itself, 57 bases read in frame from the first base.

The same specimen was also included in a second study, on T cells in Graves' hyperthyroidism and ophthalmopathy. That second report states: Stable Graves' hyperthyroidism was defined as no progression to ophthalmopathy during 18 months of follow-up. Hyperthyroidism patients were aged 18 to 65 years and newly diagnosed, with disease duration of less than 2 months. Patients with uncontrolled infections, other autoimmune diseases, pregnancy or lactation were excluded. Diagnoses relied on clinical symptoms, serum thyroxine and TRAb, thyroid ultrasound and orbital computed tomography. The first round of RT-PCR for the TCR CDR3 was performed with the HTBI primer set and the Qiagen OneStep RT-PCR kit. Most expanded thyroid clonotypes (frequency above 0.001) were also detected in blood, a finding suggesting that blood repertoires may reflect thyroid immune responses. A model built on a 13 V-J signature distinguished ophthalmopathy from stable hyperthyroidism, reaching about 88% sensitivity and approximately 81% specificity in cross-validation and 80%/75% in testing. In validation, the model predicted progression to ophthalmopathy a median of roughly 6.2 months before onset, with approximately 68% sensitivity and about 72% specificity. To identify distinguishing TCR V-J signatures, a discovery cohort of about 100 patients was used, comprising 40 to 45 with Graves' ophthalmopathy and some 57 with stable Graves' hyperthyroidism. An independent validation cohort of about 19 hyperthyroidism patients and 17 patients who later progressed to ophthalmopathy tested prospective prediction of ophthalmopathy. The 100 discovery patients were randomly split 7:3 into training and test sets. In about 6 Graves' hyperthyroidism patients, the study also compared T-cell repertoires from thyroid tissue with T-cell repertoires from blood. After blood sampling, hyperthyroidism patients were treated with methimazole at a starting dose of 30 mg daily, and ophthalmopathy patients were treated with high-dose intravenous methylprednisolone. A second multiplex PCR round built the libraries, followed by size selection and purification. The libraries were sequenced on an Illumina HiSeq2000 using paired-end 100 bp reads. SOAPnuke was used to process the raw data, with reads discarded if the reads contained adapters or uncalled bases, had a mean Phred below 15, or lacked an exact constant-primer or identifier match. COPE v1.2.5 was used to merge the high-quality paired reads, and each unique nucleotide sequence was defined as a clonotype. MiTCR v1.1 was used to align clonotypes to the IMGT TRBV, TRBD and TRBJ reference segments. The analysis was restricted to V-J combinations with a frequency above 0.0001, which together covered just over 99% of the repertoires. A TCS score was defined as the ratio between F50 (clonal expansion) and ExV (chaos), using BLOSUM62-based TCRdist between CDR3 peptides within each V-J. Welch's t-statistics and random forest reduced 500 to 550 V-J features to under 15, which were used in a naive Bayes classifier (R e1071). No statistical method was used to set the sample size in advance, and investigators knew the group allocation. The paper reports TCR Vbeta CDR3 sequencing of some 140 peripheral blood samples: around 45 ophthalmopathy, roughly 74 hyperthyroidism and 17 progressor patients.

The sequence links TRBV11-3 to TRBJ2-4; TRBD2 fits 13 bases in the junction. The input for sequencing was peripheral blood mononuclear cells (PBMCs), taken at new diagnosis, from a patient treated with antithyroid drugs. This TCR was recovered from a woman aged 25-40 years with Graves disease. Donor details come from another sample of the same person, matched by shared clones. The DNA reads TGTGCCAGCAGCTCCTGGACAGGAGCCGGACTAGCGGGAGAAGATGAGCAGTACTTC. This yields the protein CASSSWTGAGLAGEDEQYF.